This TCR beta chain was obtained from a study of regulatory T cells in long-lasting Graves disease. Looked up from germline, CDR1 is DFQATT and CDR2 is SNEGSKA (reference sequence). This CDR3 has 18 amino acids. V lost 0 bases, J lost 0 bases, and 6 bases stayed unmatched. Construction of the TCR beta libraries employed iRepertoire HTBI primers in conjunction with Arm-PCR of CDR3 regions. TCRdb reprocessed the multiplex PCR reads with MiXCR, giving one entry per CDR3 protein. The repertoire includes some 350,000 distinct CDR3 sequences, about 17% of them detected once, and 20% sits in the top ten. The time point was: newly diagnosed GD, antithyroid drugs for less than 3 months. PBMC RNA served as the TCR library source. This same sample was also part of a study on T cells in Graves' hyperthyroidism and ophthalmopathy.

The rearrangement links TRBV20-1 to TRBJ2-1; 12 positions match TRBD2. The sequencing here drew on peripheral blood mononuclear cells (PBMCs), taken at new diagnosis, from a patient treated with antithyroid drugs. This TCR derives from a woman younger than 30 with Graves disease. The CDR3 loop reads CSARELAGGLRSYNEQFF. Here the CDR3 DNA reads TGCAGTGCTAGAGAACTAGCGGGGGGCCTCCGCTCCTACAATGAGCAGTTCTTC.